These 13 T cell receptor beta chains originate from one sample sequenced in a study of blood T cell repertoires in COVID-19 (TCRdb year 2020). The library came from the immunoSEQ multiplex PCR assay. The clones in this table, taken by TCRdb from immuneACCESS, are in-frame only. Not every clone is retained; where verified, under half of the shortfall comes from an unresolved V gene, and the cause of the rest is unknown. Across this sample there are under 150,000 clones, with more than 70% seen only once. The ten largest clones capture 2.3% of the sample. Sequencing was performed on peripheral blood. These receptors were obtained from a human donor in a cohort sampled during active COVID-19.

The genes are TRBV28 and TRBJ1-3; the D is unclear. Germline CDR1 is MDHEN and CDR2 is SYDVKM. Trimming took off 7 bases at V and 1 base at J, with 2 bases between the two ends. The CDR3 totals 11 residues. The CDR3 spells CASTSGNTIYF. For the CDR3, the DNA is TGTGCCAGCACATCTGGAAACACCATATATTTT. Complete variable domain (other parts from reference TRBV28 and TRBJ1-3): DVKVTQSSRYLVKRTGEKVFLECVQDMDHENMFWYRQDPGLGLRLIYFSYDVKMKEKGDIPEGYSVSREKKERFSLILESASTNQTSMYLCASTSGNTIYFGEGSWLTVV.

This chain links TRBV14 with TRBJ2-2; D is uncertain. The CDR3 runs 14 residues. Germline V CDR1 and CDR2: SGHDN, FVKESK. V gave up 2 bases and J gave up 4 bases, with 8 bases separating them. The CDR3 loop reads CASSQLRGTGELFF. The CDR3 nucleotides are TGTGCCAGCAGCCAACTACGCGGCACCGGGGAGCTGTTTTTT.

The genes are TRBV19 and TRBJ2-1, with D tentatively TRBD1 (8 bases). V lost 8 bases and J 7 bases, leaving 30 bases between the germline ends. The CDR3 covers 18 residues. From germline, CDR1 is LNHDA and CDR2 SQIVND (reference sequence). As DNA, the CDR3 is TGTGCCAGTCGAAATCTGGGGCCGGACAGGGAGGGTGGGAATGAGCAGTTCTTC. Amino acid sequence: CASRNLGPDREGGNEQFF.

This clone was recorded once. The CDR3 coding sequence is TGTGCCAGCAGCCCACCGGGTAGAAGTGAAAAACTGTTTTTT. Its protein product is CASSPPGRSEKLFF. The V and J genes are TRBV4-2 and TRBJ1-4; D is unclear. CDR3 size: 14 residues. Trimming removed 4 bases at V and 7 bases at J, with 13 bases between. Germline-derived CDR1 and CDR2 are LGHNA and YNFKEQ.

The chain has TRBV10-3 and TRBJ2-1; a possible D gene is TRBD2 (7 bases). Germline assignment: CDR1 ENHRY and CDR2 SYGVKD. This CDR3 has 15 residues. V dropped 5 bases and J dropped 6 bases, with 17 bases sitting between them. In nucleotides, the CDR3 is TGTGCCATCAGTAGGAGGGGGGTAGCGGGCAATGAGCAGTTCTTC. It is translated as CAISRRGVAGNEQFF.

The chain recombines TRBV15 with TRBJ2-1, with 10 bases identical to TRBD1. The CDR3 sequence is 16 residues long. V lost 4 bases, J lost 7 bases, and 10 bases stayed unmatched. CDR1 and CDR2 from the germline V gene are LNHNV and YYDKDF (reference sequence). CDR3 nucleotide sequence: TGTGCCACCAGCACCCTCTTTGGACAGGGGGAAAATGAGCAGTTCTTC. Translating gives CATSTLFGQGENEQFF.

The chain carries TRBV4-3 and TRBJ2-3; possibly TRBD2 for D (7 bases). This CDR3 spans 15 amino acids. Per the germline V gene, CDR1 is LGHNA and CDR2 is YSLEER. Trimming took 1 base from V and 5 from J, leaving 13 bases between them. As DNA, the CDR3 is TGCGCCAGCAGCCAAGGGGGGGGGCAAGAAGATACGCAGTATTTT. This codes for CASSQGGGQEDTQYF.

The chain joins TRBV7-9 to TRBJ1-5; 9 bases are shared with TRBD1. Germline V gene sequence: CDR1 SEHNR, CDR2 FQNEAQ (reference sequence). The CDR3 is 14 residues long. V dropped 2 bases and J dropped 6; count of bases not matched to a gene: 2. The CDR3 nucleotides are TGTGCCAGCAGCTTAACAGGGGGCGGTCAGCCCCAGCATTTT. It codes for CASSLTGGGQPQHF.

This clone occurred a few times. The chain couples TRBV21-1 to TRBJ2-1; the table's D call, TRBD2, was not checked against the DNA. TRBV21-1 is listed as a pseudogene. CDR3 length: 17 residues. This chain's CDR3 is CASSIIAGTSGTNEQFF. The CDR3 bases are TGTGCCAGCAGCATTATTGCCGGGACTAGCGGGACAAATGAGCAGTTCTTC.

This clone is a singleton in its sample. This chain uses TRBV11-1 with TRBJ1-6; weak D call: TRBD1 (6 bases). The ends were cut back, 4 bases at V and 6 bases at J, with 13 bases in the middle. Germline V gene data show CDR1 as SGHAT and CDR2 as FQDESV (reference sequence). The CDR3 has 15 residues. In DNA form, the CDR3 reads TGTGCCAGCAGCTCCACCGGGACATTTAATTCACCCCTCCACTTT. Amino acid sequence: CASSSTGTFNSPLHF.

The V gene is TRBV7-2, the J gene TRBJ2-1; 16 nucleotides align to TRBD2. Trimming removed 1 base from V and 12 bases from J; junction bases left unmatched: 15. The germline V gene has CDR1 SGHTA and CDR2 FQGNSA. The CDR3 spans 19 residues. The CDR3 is CASSLVGTSGRAGPNLQFF. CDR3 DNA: TGTGCCAGCAGCTTAGTAGGGACTAGCGGGAGGGCCGGTCCTAACTTGCAGTTCTTC.

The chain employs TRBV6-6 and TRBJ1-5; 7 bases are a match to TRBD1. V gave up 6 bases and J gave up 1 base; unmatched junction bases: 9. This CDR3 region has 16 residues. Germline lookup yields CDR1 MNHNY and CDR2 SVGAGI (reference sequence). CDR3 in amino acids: CASSPRQGRSNQPQHF. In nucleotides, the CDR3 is TGTGCCAGCAGCCCCCGACAGGGTCGAAGCAATCAGCCCCAGCATTTT.

The CDR3 loop is CASSLGLAGGQGGETQYF. CDR3 nucleotide sequence: TGTGCCAGCAGCTTAGGACTAGCGGGGGGGCAAGGAGGAGAGACCCAGTACTTC. This chain uses TRBV9 with TRBJ2-5; 15 positions agree with TRBD2. This CDR3 region has 18 residues. The germline V gene encodes CDR1 SGDLS and CDR2 YYNGEE. V was pared by 4 bases and J by 4 bases, with 11 bases of the junction left unmatched.